This T cell receptor (beta chain) was sequenced for a study of T cells in Graves' hyperthyroidism and ophthalmopathy (dated by TCRdb to about 2019). In terms of the full investigation: Peripheral blood was sampled at the time of initial diagnosis, prior to any treatment. TCR V-J signatures able to tell the groups apart were searched for in a discovery cohort of approximately 95 patients, of whom around 43 had Graves' ophthalmopathy and about 55 had stable Graves' hyperthyroidism. An independent validation cohort of around 20 hyperthyroidism patients and roughly 16 patients who later progressed to ophthalmopathy tested prospective prediction of ophthalmopathy. The approximately 100 discovery patients were randomly divided into training and test sets at a 7:3 ratio. Thyroid tissue and blood T-cell repertoires from six Graves' hyperthyroidism patients were also compared in the study. Once sampling was done, hyperthyroidism patients were given methimazole at a starting dose of 30 mg daily, whereas ophthalmopathy patients were given high-dose intravenous methylprednisolone. TCR Vbeta CDR3 sequencing of some 140 peripheral blood samples (approximately 44 ophthalmopathy, roughly 72 hyperthyroidism and some 17 progressor patients) is reported in the paper.

The CDR3 goes from the cysteine to the phenylalanine over 14 residues. Just the 42-base CDR3 DNA is kept, in frame starting at base 1. The germline V gene provides CDR1 SGHAT and CDR2 FQNNGV. Germline trimming amounts to 3 bases on V and 8 bases on J, with 6 as the count of junction bases outside the gene matches. The paper as a whole reports these results and caveats: Most expanded thyroid clonotypes (frequency above 0.001) were also detected in blood, a finding suggesting that blood repertoires may reflect thyroid immune responses. In validation, progression to ophthalmopathy was predicted by the model with nearly 71% sensitivity and around 75% specificity, a median of 6.5 months before onset. No statistical method was used to set the sample size in advance, and investigators knew the group allocation. Ophthalmopathy was separated from stable hyperthyroidism by a 13 V-J signature model, with approximately 89% sensitivity and about 81% specificity obtained in cross-validation and 80%/75% obtained in testing.

This clonotype was observed at least ten times. Its antigen is currently not known. No quality values exist for individual bases; no much larger clone is one base distant. Hyperthyroidism patients were newly diagnosed, with disease duration under 2 months, and aged 18 to 65 years. Any patient with an uncontrolled infection, another autoimmune disease, pregnancy or lactation was excluded. Clinical symptoms, serum thyroxine and TRAb, thyroid ultrasound, and orbital computed tomography formed the basis for the diagnoses. Blood from progressor patients was collected at the time of first diagnosis with hyperthyroidism, before any ophthalmopathy symptoms had appeared. Ficoll-Paque density gradient centrifugation was used to isolate PBMCs from 8.5 to 10 ml of fresh peripheral blood. Progressor patients were defined as those initially diagnosed with Graves' hyperthyroidism in whom ophthalmopathy developed during follow-up. Total RNA was extracted with Trizol reagent, and quality was checked on an Agilent 2100 Bioanalyzer.

The TCR beta CDR3 regions were amplified from RNA transcripts. A first-round RT-PCR of the TCR CDR3 used the HTBI primer set with the Qiagen OneStep RT-PCR kit. Libraries were constructed in a second round of multiplex PCR, after which size selection and purification were performed. Sequencing of the libraries was done on an Illumina HiSeq2000 using paired-end 100 bp reads. As for the authors' bioinformatics: Raw data were processed with SOAPnuke, discarding reads with adapters, uncalled bases, mean Phred below 15, or no exact constant-primer or identifier match. COPE v1.2.5 was used to merge high-quality paired reads, and clonotypes were defined as unique nucleotide sequences. Clonotypes were aligned to IMGT TRBV, TRBD and TRBJ reference segments using MiTCR v1.1. Only V-J combinations with frequency above 0.0001, covering about 99% of repertoires, were analysed. A TCS score was defined as the ratio between F50 (clonal expansion) and ExV (chaos), using BLOSUM62-based TCRdist between CDR3 peptides within each V-J. Welch's t-statistics and random forest reduced around 550 V-J features to roughly 13, which were used in a naive Bayes classifier (R e1071). The public reads were reprocessed in TCRdb via fastp at Q25 and MiXCR, keeping in-frame beta chains. All rows with the same CDR3 protein become a single entry with the most common DNA and genes. The V and J calls shown here were made by TCRdb, not taken from the authors' results. The sample has over 250,000 distinct CDR3 sequences on record, about 25% of them singletons. The biggest ten clones account for about 25% of the sample.

This sequence uses TRBV11-2 and TRBJ1-5; 8 of the junction bases match TRBD1. Sample: blood. This clonotype originated in a man aged 40-55 years with Graves' hyperthyroidism that later progressed to Graves' ophthalmopathy. Here the CDR3 is given as CASSFSGGDEPQHF. DNA sequence: TGTGCCAGCAGCTTTTCAGGGGGCGATGAGCCCCAGCATTTT.